A single T cell receptor (beta chain) is shown here with its context. Libraries were prepared by immunoSEQ multiplex PCR; TCRdb keeps only in-frame clonotypes and omits some of them. The data show more than 200,000 clones, approximately 86% seen once. Germline CDR1 is WNHNN and CDR2 is SYGVQD (reference sequence). Trimming took 10 bases from V and 5 from J; bases not matched to a gene: 12. The CDR3 totals 14 residues. These data originate in a study of blood T cell repertoires in COVID-19. The source of this sequence is a woman aged 80 or older with active or convalescent COVID-19. The sequenced material came from peripheral blood. This sequence joins TRBV10-1 and TRBJ2-7; 9 bases agree with TRBD1. DNA for the CDR3: TGCGCCACCCCCCGGGGACAGGGTGACCACGAGCAGTACTTC. This gives the protein CATPRGQGDHEQYF.